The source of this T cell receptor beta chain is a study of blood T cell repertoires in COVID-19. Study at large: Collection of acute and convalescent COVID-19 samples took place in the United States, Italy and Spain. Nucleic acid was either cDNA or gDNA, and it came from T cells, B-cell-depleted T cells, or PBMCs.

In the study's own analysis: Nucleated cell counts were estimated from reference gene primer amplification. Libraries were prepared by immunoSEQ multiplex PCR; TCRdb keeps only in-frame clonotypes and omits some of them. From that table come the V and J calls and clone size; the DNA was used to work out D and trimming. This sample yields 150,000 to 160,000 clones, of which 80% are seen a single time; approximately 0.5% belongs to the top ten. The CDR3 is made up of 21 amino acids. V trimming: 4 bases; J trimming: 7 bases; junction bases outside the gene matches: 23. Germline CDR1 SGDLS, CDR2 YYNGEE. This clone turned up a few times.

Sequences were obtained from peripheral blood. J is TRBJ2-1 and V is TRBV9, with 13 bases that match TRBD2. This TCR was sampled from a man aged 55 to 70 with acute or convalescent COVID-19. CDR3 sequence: CASSPSLTSGRRKVPLNEQFF. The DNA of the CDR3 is TGTGCCAGCAGCCCCTCTCTGACTAGCGGGAGGCGAAAAGTCCCCTTAAATGAGCAGTTCTTC.